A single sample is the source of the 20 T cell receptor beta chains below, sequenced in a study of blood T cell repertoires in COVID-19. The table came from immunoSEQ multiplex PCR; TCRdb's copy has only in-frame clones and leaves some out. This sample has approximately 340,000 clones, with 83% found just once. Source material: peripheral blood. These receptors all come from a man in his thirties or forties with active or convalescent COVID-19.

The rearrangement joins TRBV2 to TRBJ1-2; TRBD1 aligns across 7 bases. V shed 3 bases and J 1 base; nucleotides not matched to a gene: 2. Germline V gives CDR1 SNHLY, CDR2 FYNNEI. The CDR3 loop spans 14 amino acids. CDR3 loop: CASSEGTDNYGYTF. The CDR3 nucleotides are TGTGCCAGCAGTGAGGGGACAGATAACTATGGCTACACCTTC. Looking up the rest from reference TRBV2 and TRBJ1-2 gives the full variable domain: EPEVTQTPSHQVTQMGQEVILRCVPISNHLYFYWYRQILGQKVEFLVSFYNNEISEKSEIFDDQFSVERPDGSNFTLKIRSTKLEDSAMYFCASSEGTDNYGYTFGSGTRLTVV.

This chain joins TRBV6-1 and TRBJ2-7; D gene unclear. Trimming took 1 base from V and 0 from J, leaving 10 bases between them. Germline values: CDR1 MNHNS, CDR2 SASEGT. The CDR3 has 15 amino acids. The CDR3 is CASSEGLSSSYEQYF. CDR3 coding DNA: TGTGCCAGCAGTGAAGGGCTTTCCAGCTCCTACGAGCAGTACTTC.

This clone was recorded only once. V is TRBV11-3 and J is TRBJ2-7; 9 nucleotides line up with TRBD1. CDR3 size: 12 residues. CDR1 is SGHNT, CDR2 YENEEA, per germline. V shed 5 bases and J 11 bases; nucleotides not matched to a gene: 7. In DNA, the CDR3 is TGTGCCAGCAGCCCGGGACAGGGCACTGAGTACTTC. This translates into CASSPGQGTEYF.

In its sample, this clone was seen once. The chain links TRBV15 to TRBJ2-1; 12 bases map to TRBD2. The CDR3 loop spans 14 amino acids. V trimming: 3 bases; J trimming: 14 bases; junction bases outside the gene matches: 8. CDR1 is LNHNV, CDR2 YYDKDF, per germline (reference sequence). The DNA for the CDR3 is TGTGCCACCAGCAGTCCTCTAGCGGGAGGGCCGGAGTTCTTC. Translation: CATSSPLAGGPEFF.

CDR3 protein: CASSLASEAPLHF. As DNA, the CDR3 is TGTGCCAGCAGCCTCGCTTCGGAGGCACCCCTCCACTTT. The gene calls are TRBV7-2 and TRBJ1-6; D ambiguous. Germline V gives CDR1 SGHTA, CDR2 FQGNSA. V lost 5 bases and J 11 bases, leaving 13 bases between the germline ends. There are 13 residues in the CDR3.

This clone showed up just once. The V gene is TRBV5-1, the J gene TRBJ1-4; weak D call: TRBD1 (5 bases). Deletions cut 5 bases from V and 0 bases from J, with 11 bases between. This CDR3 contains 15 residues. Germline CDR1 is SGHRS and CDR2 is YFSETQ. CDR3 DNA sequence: TGCGCCAGCAGGCGGGACTCCACAACTAATGAAAAACTGTTTTTT. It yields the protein CASRRDSTTNEKLFF. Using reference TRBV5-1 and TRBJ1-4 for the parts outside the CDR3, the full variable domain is KAGVTQTPRYLIKTRGQQVTLSCSPISGHRSVSWYQQTPGQGLQFLFEYFSETQRNKGNFPGRFSGRQFSNSRSEMNVSTLELGDSALYLCASRRDSTTNEKLFFGSGTQLSVL.

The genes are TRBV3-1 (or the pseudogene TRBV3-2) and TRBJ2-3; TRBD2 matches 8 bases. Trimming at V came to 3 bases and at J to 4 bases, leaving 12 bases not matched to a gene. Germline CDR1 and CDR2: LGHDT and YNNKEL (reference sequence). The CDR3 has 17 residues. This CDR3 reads CASSHEGREGQSDTQYF. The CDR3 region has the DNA TGTGCCAGCAGCCACGAAGGACGGGAGGGCCAATCAGATACGCAGTATTTT.

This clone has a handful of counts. The CDR3, as DNA: TGTGCCAGCAGCTTAGAATCGCCAGAATTAACGCAACCCACCGGGGAGCTGTTTTTT. Amino acid sequence: CASSLESPELTQPTGELFF. The J gene is TRBJ2-2, the V gene TRBV7-9; no firm D call. Germline CDR1 is SEHNR and CDR2 is FQNEAQ (reference sequence). The CDR3 has 19 residues. V shed 1 base and J shed 4 bases, with 22 bases lying between them.

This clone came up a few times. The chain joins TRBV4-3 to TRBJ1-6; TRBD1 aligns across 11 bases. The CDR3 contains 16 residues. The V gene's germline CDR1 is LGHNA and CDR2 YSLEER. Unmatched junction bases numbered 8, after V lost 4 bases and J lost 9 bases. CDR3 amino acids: CASSRGQGASGSPLHF. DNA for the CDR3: TGCGCCAGCAGCCGCGGACAGGGGGCTAGCGGTTCACCCCTCCACTTT.

The CDR3 loop is CASQNAGAGTQYF. The CDR3 DNA is TGTGCCAGCCAAAACGCGGGGGCTGGGACCCAGTACTTC. J is TRBJ2-5 and V is TRBV7-2, with D perhaps TRBD2 (7 bases). The germline CDR1 and CDR2 sequences are SGHTA and FQGNSA. The CDR3 runs 13 residues. V was trimmed by 8 bases and J by 7 bases, leaving 17 bases between them.

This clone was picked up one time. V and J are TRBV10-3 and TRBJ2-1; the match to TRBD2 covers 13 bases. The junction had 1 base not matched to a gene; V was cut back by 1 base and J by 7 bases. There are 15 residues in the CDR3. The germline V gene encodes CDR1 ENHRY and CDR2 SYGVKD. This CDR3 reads CAISELGLAGNEQFF. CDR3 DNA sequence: TGTGCCATCAGTGAGTTGGGACTAGCGGGAAATGAGCAGTTCTTC.

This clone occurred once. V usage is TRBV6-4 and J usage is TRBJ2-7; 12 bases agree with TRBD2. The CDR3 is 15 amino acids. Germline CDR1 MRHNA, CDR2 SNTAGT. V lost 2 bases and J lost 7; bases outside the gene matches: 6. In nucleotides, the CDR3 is TGTGCCAGCAGTGACGGAGCTAGCGGGAGGGAAGAGCAGTACTTC. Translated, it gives CASSDGASGREEQYF.

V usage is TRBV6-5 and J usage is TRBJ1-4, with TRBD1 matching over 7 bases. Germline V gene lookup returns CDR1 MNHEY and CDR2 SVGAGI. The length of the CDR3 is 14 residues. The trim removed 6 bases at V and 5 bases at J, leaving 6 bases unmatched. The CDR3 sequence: CASRPRTGNEKLFF. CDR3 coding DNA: TGTGCCAGCAGGCCACGGACAGGCAATGAAAAACTGTTTTTT.

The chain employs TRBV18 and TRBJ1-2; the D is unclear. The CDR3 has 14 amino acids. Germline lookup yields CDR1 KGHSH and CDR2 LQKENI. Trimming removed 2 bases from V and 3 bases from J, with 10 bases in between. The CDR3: CASSPEEVHYGYTF. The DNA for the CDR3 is TGTGCCAGCTCACCAGAGGAGGTTCACTATGGCTACACCTTC.

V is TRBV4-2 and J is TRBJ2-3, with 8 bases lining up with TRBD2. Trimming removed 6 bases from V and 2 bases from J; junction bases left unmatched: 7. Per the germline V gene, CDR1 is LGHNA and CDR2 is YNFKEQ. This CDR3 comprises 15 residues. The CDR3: CASRETSGATDTQYF. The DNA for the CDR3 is TGTGCCAGCAGGGAAACTAGCGGAGCCACAGATACGCAGTATTTT.

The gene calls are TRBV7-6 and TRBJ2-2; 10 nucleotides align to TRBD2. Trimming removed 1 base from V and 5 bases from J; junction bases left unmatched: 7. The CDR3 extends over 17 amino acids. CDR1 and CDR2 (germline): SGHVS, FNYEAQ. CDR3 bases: TGTGCCAGCAGCTTAGTACCTAGCGGGGGTCATACCGGGGAGCTGTTTTTT. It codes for CASSLVPSGGHTGELFF.

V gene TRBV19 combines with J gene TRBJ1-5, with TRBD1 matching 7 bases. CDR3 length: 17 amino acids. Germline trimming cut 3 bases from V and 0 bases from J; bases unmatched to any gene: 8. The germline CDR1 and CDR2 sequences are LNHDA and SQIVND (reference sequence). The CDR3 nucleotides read TGTGCCAGTAGTATCGGTGACAGGGCTTATAGCAATCAGCCCCAGCATTTT. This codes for CASSIGDRAYSNQPQHF.

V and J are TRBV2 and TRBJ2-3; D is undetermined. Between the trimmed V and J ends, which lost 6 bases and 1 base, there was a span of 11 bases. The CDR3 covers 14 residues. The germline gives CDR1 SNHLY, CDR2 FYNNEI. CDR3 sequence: CASRVTTRTDTQYF. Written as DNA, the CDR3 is TGTGCCAGCAGAGTGACAACCCGCACAGATACGCAGTATTTT.

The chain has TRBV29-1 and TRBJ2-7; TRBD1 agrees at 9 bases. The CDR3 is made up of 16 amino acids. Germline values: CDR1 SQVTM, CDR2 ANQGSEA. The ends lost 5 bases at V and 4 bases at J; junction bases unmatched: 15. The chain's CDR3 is CSVINPPGQGQYEQYF. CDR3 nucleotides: TGCAGCGTTATTAACCCCCCCGGACAGGGGCAATACGAGCAGTACTTC.

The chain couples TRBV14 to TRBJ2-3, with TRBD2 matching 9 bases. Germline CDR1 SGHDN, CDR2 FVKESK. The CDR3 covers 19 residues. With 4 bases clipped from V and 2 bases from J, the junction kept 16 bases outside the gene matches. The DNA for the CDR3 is TGTGCCAGCAGCCCCGGCCTAGCGGGATTCATTTCACCCACAGATACGCAGTATTTT. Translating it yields CASSPGLAGFISPTDTQYF.